The TCR beta chain under discussion was sequenced for a study of control samples from healthy donors and cancer patients. The table came from immunoSEQ multiplex PCR; TCRdb's copy has only in-frame clones and leaves some out. The repertoire includes 400,000 to 500,000 clones, 80% to 95% of them detected once, and just under 6.5% sits in the top ten. CDR1 is GTSNPN, CDR2 SVGIG, per germline (reference sequence). CDR3 length: 9 amino acids. The V and J ends lost 8 bases and 9 bases respectively, with 8 bases between them. The sequence came from a man between 40 and 49 years old with head and neck cancer. This chain links TRBV30 with TRBJ1-5; the D is unclear. Sample: PBMCs. CDR3 nucleotides: TGTGCCACGGAGAGGCCCCAGCATTTT. Its translation: CATERPQHF.